These T cell receptor beta chains were read from a single sample in a study of control samples from healthy donors and cancer patients. Data came from immunoSEQ multiplex PCR; TCRdb stores just in-frame clones and leaves some out. The profile shows 150,000 to 200,000 clones, just over 90% of them singletons. Material: blood. These receptors were collected from a man aged 30 to 45 in good health. Each CDR3 is given with its conserved first and last residue. A D gene is named only where the DNA matches it firmly. Clone size appears in some rows only: once, few, many, or a class for an expanded clone.

d_gene	v_gene	abundance	j_gene	CDR3aa
TRBD2	TRBV25-1	.	TRBJ2-3	CASSEWGSGGPTDTQYF
.	TRBV6-5	.	TRBJ2-1	CASSYGTRSYNEQFF
.	TRBV9	.	TRBJ2-2	CASSVLASRTGELFF
.	TRBV5-3	.	TRBJ1-5	CARSLLDGISNQPQHF
.	TRBV7-9	few	TRBJ2-7	CASTEQTSYEQYF
TRBD1	TRBV14	.	TRBJ2-1	CASSQVGTGLYNEQFF
.	TRBV5-6	.	TRBJ1-1	CASSRTGNTEAFF
.	TRBV5-6	.	TRBJ1-5	CASSLGESHQHF
.	TRBV10-3	.	TRBJ1-4	CAISGGSGEKLFF
.	TRBV6-5	.	TRBJ1-3	CASSYHGLSSGNTIYF
.	TRBV3-1/TRBV3-2	.	TRBJ1-5	CASSQRGNGNQPQHF
TRBD1	TRBV25-1	.	TRBJ2-2	CASRELGQGGTGELFF
.	TRBV19	few	TRBJ2-2	CASSIPMNTGELFF